The 31 T cell receptor beta chains below were found in one sample sequenced in a study of blood T cell repertoires in COVID-19. Measured with immunoSEQ multiplex PCR; TCRdb has only the in-frame clones, and not every one. This sample has more than 50,000 clones, with roughly 68% found just once. The sequenced sample consisted of peripheral blood. Receptors originate from a woman of 80 years or more with acute or convalescent COVID-19.

The chain recombines TRBV24-1 with TRBJ2-6, with 11 bases that match TRBD1. The CDR3 contains 21 residues. Germline V gives CDR1 KGHDR, CDR2 SFDVKD. V was clipped by 4 bases and J by 0 bases; unmatched bases: 13. The CDR3 DNA reads as TGTGCCACCAGTGAACCAGGACAGGGGGCGAAACCAGACTCTGGGGCCAACGTCCTGACTTTC. Translating gives CATSEPGQGAKPDSGANVLTF.

This rearrangement joins TRBV15 to TRBJ2-3, with D possibly matching TRBD2 (5 bases). Trimming removed 1 base from V and 0 bases from J, with 11 bases in between. The germline gives CDR1 LNHNV, CDR2 YYDKDF (reference sequence). This CDR3 spans 16 amino acids. The CDR3 here is CATSRGSGASTDTQYF. The CDR3 bases are TGTGCCACCAGCAGAGGGAGCGGAGCTAGCACAGATACGCAGTATTTT.

This clone turned up a few times. The gene calls are TRBV21-1 and TRBJ1-5; TRBD1, as called in the table, went unchecked against the DNA. TRBV21-1 is reported as a pseudogene. The CDR3 length is 21 residues. CDR3 in DNA: TGTGCCAGCAGCAAAGCGCGTTCTGCGGACAAGCTCAATTATAGCAATCAGCCCCAGCATTTT. Amino acids: CASSKARSADKLNYSNQPQHF.

This clone was picked up one time. V gene TRBV6-5 combines with J gene TRBJ1-2; D unclear. The CDR3 loop spans 14 amino acids. CDR1 and CDR2 (germline): MNHEY, SVGAGI. The ends were cut back, 0 bases at V and 4 bases at J, with 9 bases in the middle. The CDR3, as DNA: TGTGCCAGCAGTTACTCACGGGGTGCCTATGGCTACACCTTC. Its protein is CASSYSRGAYGYTF.

This clone is labeled medium-sized. This chain joins TRBV2 and TRBJ2-5, with 8 bases fitting TRBD2. Losses at the gene ends were 0 bases for V and 4 bases for J; bases not matched to a gene: 4. In germline, CDR1 is SNHLY, CDR2 FYNNEI. The CDR3 consists of 15 residues. The CDR3, as DNA: TGTGCCAGCAGTGAAGCTTGGCTAGCGGGAGAGACCCAGTACTTC. This sequence encodes CASSEAWLAGETQYF.

This chain joins TRBV19 and TRBJ2-7; a possible D gene is TRBD2 (5 bases). The CDR3 has 13 residues. The germline V gene encodes CDR1 LNHDA and CDR2 SQIVND (reference sequence). Trimming cost V 5 bases and J 0 bases, with 8 bases left between them. CDR3 DNA: TGTGCCAGTAGTCGCGGGCCCTCCTACGAGCAGTACTTC. Protein sequence: CASSRGPSYEQYF. The variable domain in full, with the rest retrieved from reference TRBV19 and TRBJ2-7, is DGGITQSPKYLFRKEGQNVTLSCEQNLNHDAMYWYRQDPGQGLRLIYYSQIVNDFQKGDIAEGYSVSREKKESFPLTVTSAQKNPTAFYLCASSRGPSYEQYFGPGTRLTVT.

The chain is built from TRBV29-1 and TRBJ1-5, with 7 bases fitting TRBD1. Germline V gives CDR1 SQVTM, CDR2 ANQGSEA. This CDR3 has 12 residues. V was clipped by 8 bases and J by 5 bases; unmatched bases: 6. The CDR3 sequence is CSTRQGDQPQHF. CDR3 sequence (DNA): TGCAGCACTCGACAGGGTGATCAGCCCCAGCATTTT. The full variable domain, its missing parts supplied by reference TRBV29-1 and TRBJ1-5, is SAVISQKPSRDICQRGTSLTIQCQVDSQVTMMFWYRQQPGQSLTLIATANQGSEATYESGFVIDKFPISRPNLTFSTLTVSNMSPEDSSIYLCSTRQGDQPQHFGDGTRLSIL.

V and J are TRBV5-1 and TRBJ1-1; D unresolved. Trimming took off 0 bases at V and 4 bases at J, with 13 bases between the two ends. The germline V gene has CDR1 SGHRS and CDR2 YFSETQ. CDR3 size: 15 residues. The CDR3 region is CASSLASKGGTEAFF. The CDR3 DNA reads as TGCGCCAGCAGCTTGGCCTCGAAGGGAGGCACTGAAGCTTTCTTT.

This clone has more than one count but fewer than ten. The J gene is TRBJ1-4, the V gene TRBV25-1, with 7 bases matching TRBD1. This CDR3 is 15 amino acids long. J lost 4 bases, V lost 2 bases, and 4 bases had no gene match. Germline V gene data show CDR1 as MGHDK and CDR2 as SYGVNS. The CDR3 reads CASSELQGINEKLFF. CDR3 in DNA: TGTGCCAGCAGTGAACTACAGGGGATTAATGAAAAACTGTTTTTT.

V is TRBV3-1 (or the pseudogene TRBV3-2) and J is TRBJ1-5; D perhaps matches TRBD1 (5 bases). Germline CDR1 and CDR2: LGHDT and YNNKEL (reference sequence). The CDR3 runs 15 residues. Trimming removed 0 bases at V and 1 base at J, with 7 bases between. The DNA of the CDR3 is TGTGCCAGCAGCCAAGAAGGGGTAAGCAATCAGCCCCAGCATTTT. Translating it yields CASSQEGVSNQPQHF.

This chain joins TRBV3-1 (or the pseudogene TRBV3-2) and TRBJ1-2, with D unresolved. This CDR3 spans 13 amino acids. The germline CDR1 and CDR2 sequences are LGHDT and YNNKEL (reference sequence). V dropped 4 bases and J dropped 1 base, with 7 bases sitting between them. The CDR3 nucleotides are TGTGCCAGCAGCCCCCGCAGTAACTATGGCTACACCTTC. Translating gives CASSPRSNYGYTF.

The V gene is TRBV28, the J gene TRBJ2-1; perhaps TRBD1 as D (6 bases). The CDR3 totals 16 residues. V was trimmed by 6 bases and J by 1 base, leaving 16 bases between them. Germline V gene sequence: CDR1 MDHEN, CDR2 SYDVKM. CDR3 nucleotides: TGTGCCAGCAGCCACTATGTGGGGGCGTCCTACAATGAGCAGTTCTTC. The encoded protein is CASSHYVGASYNEQFF.

The chain joins TRBV28 to TRBJ2-5, with D tentatively TRBD2 (7 bases). The CDR3 loop spans 15 amino acids. The V gene lost 7 bases and the J gene lost 7 bases, with 22 bases spanning the gap. Looked up from germline, CDR1 is MDHEN and CDR2 is SYDVKM. CDR3 residues: CASTVLEGGVVTQYF. The CDR3 DNA sequence: TGTGCCAGCACAGTTTTGGAGGGGGGGGTAGTGACCCAGTACTTC.

This clone occurred a few times. The chain couples TRBV11-2 to TRBJ2-4, with a possible D match to TRBD2 (5 bases). V shed 3 bases and J shed 6 bases, with 18 bases lying between them. Looked up from germline, CDR1 is SGHAT and CDR2 is FQNNGV. The CDR3 has 16 amino acids. CDR3 in amino acids: CASSLALEGLRNIQYF. CDR3 nucleotides: TGTGCCAGCAGCTTGGCCCTAGAGGGATTGCGAAACATTCAGTACTTC.

This clone was seen once. This rearrangement joins TRBV11-2 to TRBJ2-7; 7 bases map to TRBD1. Germline V gives CDR1 SGHAT, CDR2 FQNNGV. The CDR3 contains 14 residues. V gave up 3 bases and J gave up 4 bases; unmatched junction bases: 6. CDR3 residues: CASSLAGTAYEQYF. In nucleotides, the CDR3 is TGTGCCAGCAGCTTGGCCGGGACAGCATACGAGCAGTACTTC.

The CDR3 nucleotides are TGTGCCAGCAGTCTCCGGGCCGCGGGCGGGGAGCTGTTTTTT. As protein: CASSLRAAGGELFF. The chain has TRBV27 and TRBJ2-2, with D possibly matching TRBD2 (5 bases). The V end was cut by 5 bases, the J end by 7 bases, with 14 bases between. The CDR3 has 14 residues. Per germline, CDR1 MNHEY and CDR2 SMNVEV (reference sequence).

The chain has TRBV28 and TRBJ1-4; D uncertain. The CDR3 is 16 amino acids. V lost 3 bases, J lost 7 bases, and 18 bases lay in between. Germline V CDR1 and CDR2: MDHEN, SYDVKM. DNA for the CDR3: TGTGCCAGCAGTTTGGTAGACATCCTCTACGGTGAAAAACTGTTTTTT. Its protein product is CASSLVDILYGEKLFF. Supplemented by reference TRBV28 and TRBJ1-4, the full variable domain reads DVKVTQSSRYLVKRTGEKVFLECVQDMDHENMFWYRQDPGLGLRLIYFSYDVKMKEKGDIPEGYSVSREKKERFSLILESASTNQTSMYLCASSLVDILYGEKLFFGSGTQLSVL.

The V and J genes are TRBV5-6 and TRBJ1-3; unclear D gene. Deletions cut 4 bases from V and 4 bases from J, with 12 bases between. The length of the CDR3 is 14 residues. Germline CDR1 SGHDT, CDR2 YYEEEE. The CDR3 nucleotides read TGTGCCAGCAGCGTCCGGGTGGAAGGAAACACCATATATTTT. Protein: CASSVRVEGNTIYF.

The chain uses TRBV28 and TRBJ1-3; D is perhaps TRBD1 (5 bases). Germline loops: CDR1 MDHEN, CDR2 SYDVKM. The CDR3 consists of 16 residues. Trimming stripped 2 bases from V and 0 bases from J, with 11 bases between. CDR3 region: CASSLLRGGSGNTIYF. For the CDR3, the DNA is TGTGCCAGCAGTTTACTTAGGGGTGGCTCTGGAAACACCATATATTTT.

This clone appeared a single time. V and J are TRBV28 and TRBJ2-2; 13 nucleotides line up with TRBD2. This CDR3 is built from 17 residues. The germline V gene has CDR1 MDHEN and CDR2 SYDVKM. The trim removed 4 bases at V and 6 bases at J, leaving 8 bases unmatched. CDR3 nucleotides: TGTGCCAGCAGTTCAGGGGGACTAGCGGGGTTAGCCGGGGAGCTGTTTTTT. Translated, it gives CASSSGGLAGLAGELFF.

The chain joins TRBV6-5 to TRBJ2-4; D is perhaps TRBD1 (6 bases). Germline V CDR1 and CDR2: MNHEY, SVGAGI. Trimming stripped 0 bases from V and 6 bases from J, with 9 bases between. The CDR3 spans 14 residues. CDR3 region: CASSYSDRPNIQYF. The CDR3 DNA is TGTGCCAGCAGTTACTCGGACAGACCAAACATTCAGTACTTC.

The rearrangement uses TRBV18 and TRBJ1-2; unclear D gene. The germline V and J ends were trimmed by 3 bases and 4 bases, with 9 bases remaining between them. The CDR3 has 13 amino acids. CDR1 is KGHSH and CDR2 is LQKENI in the germline V gene. The CDR3 nucleotides are TGTGCCAGCTCACCGGCGGGTCCCTATGGCTACACCTTC. It is translated as CASSPAGPYGYTF.

This clone was picked up one time. The chain uses TRBV24-1 and TRBJ2-7; D might be TRBD1 (5 bases). This CDR3 spans 13 amino acids. Trimming pared 6 bases from V and 5 bases from J, leaving 13 bases between. Looked up from germline, CDR1 is KGHDR and CDR2 is SFDVKD. CDR3 nucleotides: TGTGCCACCAGTCCAACCACGACAGACGAGCAGTACTTC. As protein: CATSPTTTDEQYF.

The CDR3 reads CAWSAGTGVGNTIYF. The DNA of the CDR3 is TGTGCCTGGAGTGCCGGGACAGGGGTTGGAAACACCATATATTTT. The chain combines TRBV30 with TRBJ1-3, with TRBD1 matching 10 bases. This CDR3 comprises 15 residues. The V and J ends lost 1 base and 3 bases, in that order; junction bases with no gene match: 3. CDR1 and CDR2 (germline): GTSNPN, SVGIG (reference sequence).

This clone has just a few counts. CDR3 sequence (DNA): TGTGCCAGCAGCCAGGGAGGCGGGAATTCCTACAATGAGCAGTTCTTC. Translating gives CASSQGGGNSYNEQFF. The V and J genes are TRBV11-3 and TRBJ2-1, with TRBD2 as a possible D gene (6 bases). Germline-derived CDR1 and CDR2 are SGHNT and YENEEA. V was shortened by 5 bases and J by 1 base, with 15 bases between the two germline ends. This CDR3 is 16 amino acids long. Drawing the rest from reference TRBV11-3 and TRBJ2-1, the complete variable domain is EAGVVQSPRYKIIEKKQPVAFWCNPISGHNTLYWYLQNLGQGPELLIRYENEEAVDDSQLPKDRFSAERLKGVDSTLKIQPAELGDSAVYLCASSQGGGNSYNEQFFGPGTRLTVL.

The chain employs TRBV27 and TRBJ1-5, with a possible D match to TRBD1 (5 bases). The CDR3 loop spans 16 amino acids. Germline-derived CDR1 and CDR2 are MNHEY and SMNVEV (reference sequence). Trimming left V 5 bases short and J 4 bases short, with 18 bases between. The CDR3 region has the DNA TGTGCCAGCAGTCCTATAACGGGGGTTCTAAATCAGCCCCAGCATTTT. This gives the protein CASSPITGVLNQPQHF.

Written as DNA, the CDR3 is TGTGCCAGCAGCTTAGACGGTACAGCAAAAAACACCTTC. Its protein is CASSLDGTAKNTF. V and J are TRBV7-8 and TRBJ1-2; D remains ambiguous. The CDR3 length is 13 residues. Trimming took off 1 base at V and 12 bases at J, with 15 bases between the two ends. Germline V gene data show CDR1 as SGHVS and CDR2 as FQNEAQ.

V usage is TRBV28 and J usage is TRBJ2-1; TRBD1 aligns across 9 bases. Germline loops: CDR1 MDHEN, CDR2 SYDVKM. Trimming took 3 bases from V and 2 from J; bases not matched to a gene: 5. The CDR3 totals 16 residues. The CDR3, as DNA: TGTGCCAGCAGTTTGTACCGGGACAGGGCCTACAATGAGCAGTTCTTC. Its translation: CASSLYRDRAYNEQFF. Based on the CDR3 plus reference TRBV28 and TRBJ2-1, the full variable domain is DVKVTQSSRYLVKRTGEKVFLECVQDMDHENMFWYRQDPGLGLRLIYFSYDVKMKEKGDIPEGYSVSREKKERFSLILESASTNQTSMYLCASSLYRDRAYNEQFFGPGTRLTVL.

This sequence joins TRBV21-1 and TRBJ2-7; the table names TRBD1, a call not compared with the DNA. TRBV21-1 is assigned pseudogene status. The CDR3 is made up of 19 amino acids. CDR3 bases: TGTGCCAGCAGCAAAGGCCCTCTAACCTTCCGGGACATTTTCTACGAGCAGTACTTC. Encoded protein: CASSKGPLTFRDIFYEQYF.

This clone has a handful of counts. The rearrangement joins TRBV5-4 to TRBJ2-7; TRBD1 might be the D (5 bases). The CDR3 sequence is 14 residues long. The V gene's germline CDR1 is SGHNT and CDR2 YYREEE (reference sequence). V dropped 0 bases and J dropped 4 bases, with 11 bases sitting between them. The CDR3 DNA sequence: TGTGCCAGCAGCTTGGCCGGCAGGGCTTACGAGCAGTACTTC. Its protein product is CASSLAGRAYEQYF.

J is TRBJ2-4 and V is TRBV7-9; 11 bases align to TRBD1. The CDR3 is made up of 19 amino acids. The germline CDR1 and CDR2 sequences are SEHNR and FQNEAQ (reference sequence). V lost 5 bases and J lost 0; bases outside the gene matches: 12. CDR3 nucleotide sequence: TGTGCCAGCAGCACGACGGGACAGGGGGTGGGAATAGCCAAAAACATTCAGTACTTC. Protein: CASSTTGQGVGIAKNIQYF.